This T cell receptor beta chain is drawn from a study of blood T cell repertoires in COVID-19. Background on the study: The cDNA or gDNA used as material had been derived from T cells, B-cell-depleted T cells, or PBMCs.

This CDR3 is built from 14 residues. CDR1 and CDR2 from the germline V gene are MNHEY and SMNVEV (reference sequence). Trimming cost V 6 bases and J 2 bases, with 11 bases left between them. Original handling: For nucleated cells, counts were estimated from reference gene primer amplification. Method: immunoSEQ multiplex PCR; TCRdb's copy keeps in-frame clones and lacks some. Clone size and the V and J calls come from that table; the DNA yielded D and trimming. Among some 150,000 clones listed, about 82% were seen once. This receptor was taken from a woman aged 35 to 49 with active or convalescent COVID-19. The V and J genes are TRBV27 and TRBJ1-5; D perhaps matches TRBD1 (6 bases). Specimen: peripheral blood. CDR3 nucleotide sequence: TGTGCCAGCAGGAATAGGACAGGCAATCAGCCCCAGCATTTT. It encodes CASRNRTGNQPQHF.